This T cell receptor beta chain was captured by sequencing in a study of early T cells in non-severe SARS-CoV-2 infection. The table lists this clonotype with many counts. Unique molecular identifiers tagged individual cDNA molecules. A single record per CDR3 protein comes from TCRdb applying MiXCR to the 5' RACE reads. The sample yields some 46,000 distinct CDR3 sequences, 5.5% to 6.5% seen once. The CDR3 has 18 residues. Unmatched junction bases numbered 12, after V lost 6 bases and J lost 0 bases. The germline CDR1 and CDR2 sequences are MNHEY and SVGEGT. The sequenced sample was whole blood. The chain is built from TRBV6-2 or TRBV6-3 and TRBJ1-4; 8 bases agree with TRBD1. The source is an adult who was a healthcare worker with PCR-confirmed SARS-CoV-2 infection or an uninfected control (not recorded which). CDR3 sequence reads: CASSPGNGQGATNEKLFF. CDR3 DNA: TGTGCCAGCAGCCCTGGAAATGGACAGGGAGCAACTAATGAAAAACTGTTTTTT.